These 30 T cell receptor beta chains originate from one sample sequenced in a study of CD8+ T cells in alopecia areata listed by TCRdb under 2018. This specimen's time point label, per the study, means: 4 weeks on oral tofacitinib. The sample's treatment or condition, from its label and the paper: oral pan-JAK inhibitor, 5-10 mg twice daily. Libraries came from the immunoSEQ multiplex PCR assay. For TCR sequencing, RNA was extracted from every sample and reverse transcribed into cDNA to serve as template. As stored in TCRdb, this immuneACCESS dataset retains in-frame rearrangements with V and J assigned. A fraction of the clones does not appear; measured against another copy, unresolved V genes explain less than half of the discrepancy, and the remainder lacks a known reason. Recorded for this sample are approximately 150,000 clones; about 85% of them occurred a single time. The ten largest account for approximately 13% of the sample.

This specimen consisted of CD8+ T cells sorted from blood, obtained at week 4, from a patient treated with tofacitinib. Receptor source: a human donor with alopecia areata.

DNA for the CDR3: TGTGCCAGCAGTGAATCTTCCCTCAGGGGCTACGAGCAGTACTTC. Protein product: CASSESSLRGYEQYF. The chain employs TRBV25-1 and TRBJ2-7; tentative D call: TRBD1 (6 bases). The CDR3 covers 15 residues. Looked up from germline, CDR1 is MGHDK and CDR2 is SYGVNS. The V and J ends lost 1 base and 3 bases respectively, with 13 bases between them.

The chain is built from TRBV29-1 and TRBJ1-2; D not resolved. V was clipped by 2 bases and J by 3 bases, with 13 bases between them. CDR3 length: 14 amino acids. The V gene's germline CDR1 is SQVTM and CDR2 ANQGSEA. This chain's CDR3 is CSVETGILDYGYTF. The CDR3 nucleotides are TGCAGCGTTGAAACGGGGATTCTGGACTATGGCTACACCTTC.

This chain uses TRBV19 with TRBJ2-1; D might be TRBD1 or TRBD2, each matching 5 bases. Trimming shortened V by 0 bases and J by 6 bases, and 9 bases separated the two germline ends. There are 14 residues in the CDR3. The germline gives CDR1 LNHDA, CDR2 SQIVND (reference sequence). The chain's CDR3 is CASSIEGPVNEQFF. The CDR3, as DNA: TGTGCCAGTAGTATAGAGGGACCAGTCAATGAGCAGTTCTTC. Using reference TRBV19 and TRBJ2-1 for the parts outside the CDR3, the full variable domain is DGGITQSPKYLFRKEGQNVTLSCEQNLNHDAMYWYRQDPGQGLRLIYYSQIVNDFQKGDIAEGYSVSREKKESFPLTVTSAQKNPTAFYLCASSIEGPVNEQFFGPGTRLTVL.

The chain carries TRBV6-1 and TRBJ1-2; TRBD1 aligns across 8 bases. In germline, CDR1 is MNHNS, CDR2 SASEGT. The V segment lost 8 bases and the J segment 2 bases; nucleotides outside the gene matches: 10. CDR3 length: 15 residues. CDR3 in amino acids: CASGSTGELNYGYTF. The CDR3, as DNA: TGTGCCAGCGGATCGACAGGGGAACTGAACTATGGCTACACCTTC.

The V call is TRBV5-6, the J call TRBJ1-2, with D possibly being TRBD1 (5 bases). V was cut by 4 bases and J by 5 bases, with 15 bases left in between. CDR1 and CDR2 (germline): SGHDT, YYEEEE. The CDR3 covers 14 residues. This CDR3 is CASSKLGEAYGYTF. The DNA of the CDR3 is TGTGCCAGCAGCAAATTAGGGGAGGCTTATGGCTACACCTTC.

For this clone: The same CDR3 can be traced to other DNA sequences in this sample. V is TRBV30 and J is TRBJ1-1; no firm D call. Per germline, CDR1 GTSNPN and CDR2 SVGIG (reference sequence). Trimming shortened V by 1 base and J by 2 bases, and 5 bases separated the two germline ends. This CDR3 region has 12 residues. CDR3 in DNA: TGTGCCTGGAGTGAGGGAAACACTGAAGCTTTCTTT. As protein: CAWSEGNTEAFF.

The CDR3 region is CASVTGNHEQYF. The CDR3 DNA follows: TGTGCCAGCGTCACGGGGAACCACGAGCAGTACTTC. The genes are TRBV2 and TRBJ2-7; TRBD2 might be the D (5 bases). V was clipped by 8 bases and J by 5 bases, with 13 bases between them. This CDR3 comprises 12 residues. Germline loops: CDR1 SNHLY, CDR2 FYNNEI.

As to this clone: The sample contains more than one DNA sequence encoding this CDR3. This chain uses TRBV29-1 with TRBJ2-1; 12 positions agree with TRBD1. The CDR3 consists of 14 residues. Unmatched junction bases numbered 2, after V lost 3 bases and J lost 5 bases. Germline CDR1 and CDR2: SQVTM and ANQGSEA. In DNA form, the CDR3 reads TGCAGCGTTGAGGGACAGGGGGCTGACAATGAGCAGTTCTTC. Its protein is CSVEGQGADNEQFF.

V usage is TRBV11-2 and J usage is TRBJ1-1; D remains unclear. Germline assignment: CDR1 SGHAT and CDR2 FQNNGV. The V gene lost 7 bases and the J gene lost 0 bases, with 15 bases spanning the gap. CDR3 length equals 15 residues. CDR3 DNA sequence: TGTGCCAGCACCCCCCCCGGGAAACTGAACACTGAAGCTTTCTTT. This translates into CASTPPGKLNTEAFF.

This chain uses TRBV7-9 with TRBJ2-7; 8 bases are a match to TRBD1. Germline values: CDR1 SEHNR, CDR2 FQNEAQ (reference sequence). The CDR3 extends over 15 amino acids. Trimming took 2 bases from V and 3 from J; bases not matched to a gene: 6. In DNA, the CDR3 is TGTGCCAGCAGCTTAAGACAGGGGATAATCTACGAGCAGTACTTC. Protein: CASSLRQGIIYEQYF.

The rearrangement uses TRBV12-5 and TRBJ2-1; the D is unclear. The CDR3 sequence is 15 residues long. The V end lost 5 bases, the J end lost 2 bases, and 13 bases lay between the germline ends. Germline V gives CDR1 LGHNT, CDR2 FRNRAP. CDR3 in DNA: TGTGCTAGTGGTACGTCGCGCCGCGCCTACAATGAGCAGTTCTTC. Its protein product is CASGTSRRAYNEQFF. Supplemented by reference TRBV12-5 and TRBJ2-1, the full variable domain reads DARVTQTPRHKVTEMGQEVTMRCQPILGHNTVFWYRQTMMQGLELLAYFRNRAPLDDSGMPKDRFSAEMPDATLATLKIQPSEPRDSAVYFCASGTSRRAYNEQFFGPGTRLTVL.

V and J are TRBV19 and TRBJ2-7; D is possibly TRBD1 or TRBD2 (5 bases each). The ends were cut back, 3 bases at V and 2 bases at J, with 8 bases in the middle. Germline V gene lookup returns CDR1 LNHDA and CDR2 SQIVND (reference sequence). The CDR3 spans 13 residues. This CDR3 reads CASSIGAAYEQYF. CDR3 nucleotide sequence: TGTGCCAGTAGTATCGGGGCCGCCTACGAGCAGTACTTC.

This clone was recorded once. This rearrangement joins TRBV23-1 to TRBJ2-7; 7 nucleotides align to TRBD1. TRBV23-1 is annotated as an ORF whose role is uncertain. J was trimmed by 7 bases and V by 0 bases; bases with no gene match: 12. This CDR3 contains 16 residues. CDR3 sequence: CASSQSSGTDAREQYF. CDR3 bases: TGCGCCAGCAGTCAATCGTCGGGGACAGACGCCCGGGAGCAGTACTTC.

The V call is TRBV29-1, the J call TRBJ2-3, with D unresolved. This CDR3 has 14 residues. Trimming pared 1 base from V and 0 bases from J, leaving 8 bases between. CDR1 and CDR2 (germline): SQVTM, ANQGSEA. The CDR3 region has the DNA TGCAGCGTTGAAGGTTTCAGTAGCACAGATACGCAGTATTTT. Translation: CSVEGFSSTDTQYF.

V and J are TRBV4-2 and TRBJ2-7; D gene uncertain. The germline gives CDR1 LGHNA, CDR2 YNFKEQ. The CDR3 length is 14 residues. V lost 4 bases, J lost 3 bases, and 13 bases lay in between. The CDR3 here is CASSPYSGDYEQYF. Written as DNA, the CDR3 is TGTGCCAGCAGCCCCTACTCTGGTGACTACGAGCAGTACTTC.

V is TRBV9 and J is TRBJ2-5, with 9 bases that match TRBD1. The CDR3 sequence is 15 residues long. Trimming removed 2 bases from V and 2 bases from J; junction bases left unmatched: 4. Germline V lookup: CDR1 SGDLS, CDR2 YYNGEE. The CDR3 sequence: CASSVGTGPQETQYF. CDR3 nucleotides: TGTGCCAGCAGCGTCGGGACAGGGCCACAAGAGACCCAGTACTTC.

CDR3 nucleotide sequence: TGCGCCAGCAGCCAAGAAGAGGCAGGGCTAGCCAAAAACATTCAGTACTTC. It specifies CASSQEEAGLAKNIQYF. The V gene is TRBV4-1, the J gene TRBJ2-4, with D possibly TRBD1 on 5 matching bases. Germline loops: CDR1 MGHRA, CDR2 YSYEKL. Trimming pared 0 bases from V and 0 bases from J, leaving 12 bases between. The CDR3 contains 17 residues.

The chain joins TRBV27 to TRBJ2-1; D remains ambiguous. Looked up from germline, CDR1 is MNHEY and CDR2 is SMNVEV (reference sequence). The CDR3 runs 17 residues. Trimming left V 2 bases short and J 0 bases short, with 14 bases between. The CDR3 sequence is CASSLHLSTYSYNEQFF. The CDR3 DNA reads as TGTGCCAGCAGTTTACACCTCTCAACCTACTCCTACAATGAGCAGTTCTTC.

This clone came up once. V is TRBV2 and J is TRBJ2-7; possible D gene TRBD2, 6 bases. V dropped 8 bases and J dropped 4 bases, with 9 bases sitting between them. The CDR3 spans 11 residues. Germline V gene sequence: CDR1 SNHLY, CDR2 FYNNEI. In nucleotides, the CDR3 is TGTGCCAGCCTTCGGGGGTACGAGCAGTACTTC. It specifies CASLRGYEQYF.

This chain uses TRBV6-5 with TRBJ2-1; 8 positions match TRBD2. V was clipped by 0 bases and J by 6 bases; unmatched bases: 7. CDR3 length: 16 amino acids. Germline V gives CDR1 MNHEY, CDR2 SVGAGI. CDR3 sequence (DNA): TGTGCCAGCAGTTACTCTCCCAGCGGGGGCGGCAATGAGCAGTTCTTC. It yields the protein CASSYSPSGGGNEQFF.

This sequence joins TRBV7-9 and TRBJ1-1; D ambiguous. V lost 10 bases and J lost 10, with 10 bases in between. This CDR3 contains 9 residues. Per germline, CDR1 SEHNR and CDR2 FQNEAQ (reference sequence). The CDR3 is CATQGIAFF. CDR3 nucleotides: TGTGCCACCCAAGGGATAGCTTTCTTT.

The chain employs TRBV7-8 and TRBJ2-1, with D possibly being TRBD1 (6 bases). This CDR3 spans 16 amino acids. Germline V gene data show CDR1 as SGHVS and CDR2 as FQNEAQ. Trimming took off 0 bases at V and 0 bases at J, with 9 bases between the two ends. The CDR3 region is CASSLARRGSYNEQFF. The DNA for the CDR3 is TGTGCCAGCAGCTTAGCGCGCAGGGGCTCCTACAATGAGCAGTTCTTC.

The chain joins TRBV27 to TRBJ2-7; D is uncertain. The V and J ends lost 2 bases and 0 bases respectively, with 8 bases between them. CDR1 and CDR2 (germline): MNHEY, SMNVEV (reference sequence). This CDR3 has 14 amino acids. In DNA, the CDR3 is TGTGCCAGCAGTTTAGTCCGAAGCTCCTACGAGCAGTACTTC. This encodes CASSLVRSSYEQYF.

The chain uses TRBV6-5 and TRBJ2-7; D gene unclear. With 8 bases removed from V and 2 bases from J, the gap between germline ends came to 10 bases. The CDR3 spans 12 residues. In germline, CDR1 is MNHEY, CDR2 SVGAGI. CDR3 coding DNA: TGTGCCAGCGGGTACTCAACCTACGAGCAGTACTTC. This sequence encodes CASGYSTYEQYF.

CDR3 protein: CASSWGTGITYEQYF. CDR3 sequence (DNA): TGTGCCAGCAGTTGGGGGACAGGGATCACCTACGAGCAGTACTTC. This chain connects TRBV6-5 to TRBJ2-7, with 9 bases aligning to TRBD1. After removal of 4 bases from V and 2 bases from J, the junction contained 6 bases not matched to a gene. CDR3 size: 15 residues. Germline CDR1 and CDR2: MNHEY and SVGAGI.

The chain combines TRBV6-5 with TRBJ1-1; 8 nucleotides line up with TRBD1. J gave up 1 base and V 4 bases, and 2 bases lay outside the gene matches. Germline V gives CDR1 MNHEY, CDR2 SVGAGI. CDR3 length: 14 amino acids. CDR3 amino acids: CASSWTGRNTEAFF. The CDR3 coding sequence is TGTGCCAGCAGTTGGACAGGGCGGAACACTGAAGCTTTCTTT.

This sequence joins TRBV5-4 and TRBJ1-1; D is possibly TRBD1 (5 bases). The CDR3 is 14 residues long. Deletions cut 2 bases from V and 1 base from J, with 9 bases between. Germline V CDR1 and CDR2: SGHNT, YYREEE (reference sequence). In DNA, the CDR3 is TGTGCCAGCAGCTTCTGGGACTGGAACACTGAAGCTTTCTTT. The encoded protein is CASSFWDWNTEAFF.

The chain links TRBV2 to TRBJ2-3; 11 nucleotides align to TRBD2. This CDR3 is 15 amino acids long. The junction had 2 bases not matched to a gene; V was cut back by 4 bases and J by 2 bases. Germline V lookup: CDR1 SNHLY, CDR2 FYNNEI. CDR3 amino acids: CASSATSGDTDTQYF. Written as DNA, the CDR3 is TGTGCCAGCAGTGCGACTAGCGGGGACACAGATACGCAGTATTTT.

The chain carries TRBV19 and TRBJ2-7; D gene unclear. Germline V gene data show CDR1 as LNHDA and CDR2 as SQIVND (reference sequence). The CDR3 totals 13 residues. V gave up 4 bases and J gave up 3 bases, with 10 bases separating them. CDR3 protein: CASSTGRFYEQYF. DNA of the CDR3: TGTGCCAGTAGTACTGGAAGATTCTACGAGCAGTACTTC.

The V call is TRBV7-9, the J call TRBJ1-1; possible D gene TRBD1, 5 bases. CDR3 length: 16 amino acids. The V gene's germline CDR1 is SEHNR and CDR2 FQNEAQ (reference sequence). Trimming left V 4 bases short and J 3 bases short, with 18 bases between. The DNA of the CDR3 is TGTGCCAGCAGCTCGCTGGGGGGAGGAGGTGACACTGAAGCTTTCTTT. Its protein is CASSSLGGGGDTEAFF.